This paragraph covers one TCR beta chain sequence. What it binds is not known. Using unique molecular identifiers, the investigators prepared the TCRbeta library. TCRdb processed the PCR reads anew with MiXCR; each CDR3 protein has one entry. Among approximately 1,000,000 distinct CDR3 sequences listed, about 29% were seen once. The data were obtained in a study of T-cell reconstitution after alpha-beta-depleted transplantation in children. Broader study findings: Several hundred expanded graft clones reportedly were the source of alpha-beta T cells about two months after transplant.

This TCR was recovered from a boy under two years old who had a stem cell transplant for SCID, so the T cells may come from the graft donor. Material: PBMCs, mostly from graft donor cells, obtained 360 days after TCRalphabeta/CD19-depleted stem cell transplant.

The DNA of the CDR3 is TGTGCCAGCAGCCACGCACTTGCGACGAACACCGGGGAGCTGTTTTTT. This translates into CASSHALATNTGELFF. The V gene is TRBV7-7, the J gene TRBJ2-2; D unresolved. Germline V gene lookup returns CDR1 SSHAT and CDR2 FNYEAQ (reference sequence). The CDR3 extends over 16 amino acids. V shed 5 bases and J shed 0 bases, with 13 bases lying between them.